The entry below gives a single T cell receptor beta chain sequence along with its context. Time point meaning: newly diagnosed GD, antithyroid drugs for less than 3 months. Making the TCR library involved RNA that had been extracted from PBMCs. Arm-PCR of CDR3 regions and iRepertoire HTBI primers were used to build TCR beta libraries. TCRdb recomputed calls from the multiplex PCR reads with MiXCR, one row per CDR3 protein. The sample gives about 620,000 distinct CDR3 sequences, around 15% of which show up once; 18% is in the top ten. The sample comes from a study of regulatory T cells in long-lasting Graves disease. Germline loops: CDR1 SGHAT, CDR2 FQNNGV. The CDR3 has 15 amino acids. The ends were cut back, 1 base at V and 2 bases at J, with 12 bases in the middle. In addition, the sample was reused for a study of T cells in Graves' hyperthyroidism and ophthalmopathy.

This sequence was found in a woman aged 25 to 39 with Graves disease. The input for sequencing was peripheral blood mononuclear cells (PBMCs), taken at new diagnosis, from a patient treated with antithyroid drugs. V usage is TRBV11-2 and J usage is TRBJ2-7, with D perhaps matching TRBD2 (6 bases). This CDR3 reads CASSLGGAMAYEQYF. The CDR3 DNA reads TGTGCCAGCAGCTTAGGCGGGGCGATGGCCTACGAGCAGTACTTC.